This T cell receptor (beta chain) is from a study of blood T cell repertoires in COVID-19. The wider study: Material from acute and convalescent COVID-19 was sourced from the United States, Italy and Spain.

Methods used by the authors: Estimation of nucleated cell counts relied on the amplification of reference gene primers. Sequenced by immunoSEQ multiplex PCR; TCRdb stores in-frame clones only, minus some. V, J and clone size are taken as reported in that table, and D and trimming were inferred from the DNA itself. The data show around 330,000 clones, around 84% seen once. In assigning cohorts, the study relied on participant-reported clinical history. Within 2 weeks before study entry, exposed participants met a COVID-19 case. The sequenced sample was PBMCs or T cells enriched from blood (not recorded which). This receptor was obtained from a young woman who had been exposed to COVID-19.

CDR3 nucleotide sequence: TGTGCCAGCCGCGGTCGGGGATCCTTTTGGGAGCAGTACTTC. Its translation: CASRGRGSFWEQYF. The chain couples TRBV2 to TRBJ2-7, with D possibly TRBD2 on 5 matching bases. Germline loops: CDR1 SNHLY, CDR2 FYNNEI. The V end was cut by 8 bases, the J end by 7 bases, with 21 bases between. The CDR3 loop spans 14 amino acids.